This TCR beta chain was sequenced in a study of molecular identifiers for immune sequencing clone quantification. CDR3 length: 16 amino acids. CDR1 and CDR2 from the germline V gene are SGHVS and FNYEAQ. V gave up 1 base and J gave up 4 bases, with 16 bases separating them. In preparing bulk TCR libraries, previously described methods and listed TCR primers were used. TCRdb passed the PCR reads through MiXCR, listing each CDR3 protein once. The sample yields under 600,000 distinct CDR3 sequences, roughly 24% seen once. This clonotype has more than one count but fewer than ten. V is TRBV7-6 and J is TRBJ1-1; D uncertain. The sequenced material came from naive CD8+ T cells from blood, with Jurkat cell RNA spiked in. Subset in this sample: FACS-sorted CD8+CD4-CCR7+CD45RA+ naive T cells. The source of this sequence is a human donor in good health. Some libraries in this study had Jurkat cell RNA spiked in. CDR3 sequence reads: CASSLVVTDSGTEAFF. Written as DNA, the CDR3 is TGTGCCAGCAGCTTAGTTGTTACTGACTCCGGCACTGAAGCTTTCTTT.